These 20 T cell receptor beta chains share one sample of origin, sequenced in a study of Ad26.COV2.S vaccination and SARS-CoV-2 variants. Using immunoSEQ multiplex PCR, the repertoire was profiled, and TCRdb retains in-frame clones only, with some absent. The sample holds a few hundred thousand clones, around 90% seen once. The treatment was: 15 to 20 received Ad26.COV2.S at low or high dose, single or two shots; about 5 received placebo; per-sample allocation not given. After the first vaccine or placebo injection, samples were drawn on day 63. The sequencing used peripheral blood, collected in a trial of Ad26.COV2.S vaccine versus placebo. Receptors were obtained from a person between 18 and 59 years old who received the Ad26.COV2.S COVID-19 vaccine or a placebo.

This CDR3 reads CAWSVGLSGANVLTF. The CDR3 coding sequence is TGTGCCTGGAGTGTCGGCCTCTCTGGGGCCAACGTCCTGACTTTC. The V and J genes are TRBV30 and TRBJ2-6; D is unresolved. Germline-derived CDR1 and CDR2 are GTSNPN and SVGIG (reference sequence). V lost 0 bases, J lost 0 bases, and 6 bases lay in between. The CDR3 is 15 residues long.

The J gene is TRBJ2-1, the V gene TRBV2; 12 bases fit TRBD2. Germline CDR1 is SNHLY and CDR2 is FYNNEI. V was clipped by 8 bases and J by 7 bases; unmatched bases: 6. The CDR3 is 14 amino acids. The CDR3 is CASSSGRAINEQFF. As DNA, the CDR3 is TGTGCCAGCTCTAGCGGGAGGGCCATTAATGAGCAGTTCTTC.

This rearrangement joins TRBV5-4 to TRBJ2-1, with D hard to call. The CDR3 length is 15 residues. Trimming took off 2 bases at V and 0 bases at J, with 9 bases between the two ends. CDR1 and CDR2 from the germline V gene are SGHNT and YYREEE (reference sequence). CDR3 sequence: CASSLTGSSYNEQFF. The CDR3 bases are TGTGCCAGCAGCTTAACCGGAAGCTCCTACAATGAGCAGTTCTTC.

About this clone: In the same sample, other DNA sequences code for this CDR3. The chain uses TRBV18 and TRBJ2-3; D ambiguous. The germline V gene has CDR1 KGHSH and CDR2 LQKENI. Trimming pared 3 bases from V and 0 bases from J, leaving 4 bases between. This CDR3 contains 13 residues. The CDR3 DNA follows: TGTGCCAGCTCACCCCCTAGCACAGATACGCAGTATTTT. Its protein product is CASSPPSTDTQYF.

The chain is built from TRBV19 and TRBJ1-1; TRBD1 might be the D (6 bases). Germline V lookup: CDR1 LNHDA, CDR2 SQIVND (reference sequence). The ends were cut back, 6 bases at V and 5 bases at J, with 13 bases in the middle. This CDR3 spans 13 amino acids. DNA for the CDR3: TGTGCCAGTAGGTCTAACAGGGTTACTGAAGCTTTCTTT. Translating gives CASRSNRVTEAFF.

This chain joins TRBV9 and TRBJ2-2; 8 nucleotides agree with TRBD2. Germline CDR1 and CDR2: SGDLS and YYNGEE. V lost 4 bases to trimming and J lost 1 base; unmatched junction nucleotides: 6. The CDR3 length is 16 residues. The CDR3: CASSPTAGGNTGELFF. CDR3 nucleotides: TGTGCCAGCAGCCCCACCGCGGGAGGGAACACCGGGGAGCTGTTTTTT.

This chain uses TRBV2 with TRBJ2-5, with no clear D. V shed 2 bases and J shed 5 bases, with 12 bases lying between them. This CDR3 region has 14 residues. Germline assignment: CDR1 SNHLY and CDR2 FYNNEI. The CDR3 protein is CASSEWKMRETQYF. The CDR3, as DNA: TGTGCCAGCAGTGAATGGAAGATGAGGGAGACCCAGTACTTC.

The J gene is TRBJ2-5, the V gene TRBV14; no reliable D call. Trimming pared 4 bases from V and 4 bases from J, leaving 4 bases between. The CDR3 runs to 11 residues. The germline V gene has CDR1 SGHDN and CDR2 FVKESK. The CDR3 region is CASSRTETQYF. The CDR3 DNA sequence: TGTGCCAGCAGCCGAACAGAGACCCAGTACTTC.

This chain links TRBV6-2 or TRBV6-3 with TRBJ2-2; TRBD2 matches 8 bases. Germline V gene sequence: CDR1 MNHEY, CDR2 SVGEGT. This CDR3 has 15 amino acids. V trimming: 2 bases; J trimming: 5 bases; junction bases outside the gene matches: 4. The CDR3 protein is CASSYRAGGTGELFF. CDR3 DNA sequence: TGTGCCAGCAGTTACAGGGCGGGAGGTACCGGGGAGCTGTTTTTT.

The gene calls are TRBV10-3 and TRBJ2-7; TRBD1 might be the D (5 bases). V was shortened by 2 bases and J by 0 bases, with 11 bases between the two germline ends. Germline CDR1 is ENHRY and CDR2 is SYGVKD. The CDR3 extends over 15 amino acids. CDR3: CAISETRQLSYEQYF. The CDR3 DNA reads as TGTGCCATCAGTGAGACGCGACAGCTCTCCTACGAGCAGTACTTC.

J is TRBJ1-1 and V is TRBV2; D call uncertain. Germline lookup yields CDR1 SNHLY and CDR2 FYNNEI. This CDR3 comprises 14 residues. Trimming shortened V by 2 bases and J by 0 bases, and 7 bases separated the two germline ends. The CDR3 DNA reads as TGTGCCAGCAGTGAAATTATATTGAACACTGAAGCTTTCTTT. Its translation: CASSEIILNTEAFF. Based on the CDR3 plus reference TRBV2 and TRBJ1-1, the full variable domain is EPEVTQTPSHQVTQMGQEVILRCVPISNHLYFYWYRQILGQKVEFLVSFYNNEISEKSEIFDDQFSVERPDGSNFTLKIRSTKLEDSAMYFCASSEIILNTEAFFGQGTRLTVV.

V and J are TRBV6-5 and TRBJ2-3; the D gene is possibly TRBD2 (5 bases). CDR3 length: 14 residues. Trimming took 3 bases from V and 4 from J, leaving 11 bases between them. Per the germline V gene, CDR1 is MNHEY and CDR2 is SVGAGI. The CDR3 loop is CASSYFADSDTQYF. CDR3 sequence (DNA): TGTGCCAGCAGTTATTTCGCGGACTCAGATACGCAGTATTTT.

The chain has TRBV7-2 and TRBJ1-1, with D possibly matching TRBD1 (5 bases). V was pared by 8 bases and J by 0 bases, with 16 bases between. Germline loops: CDR1 SGHTA, CDR2 FQGNSA. The CDR3 covers 15 residues. CDR3 sequence: CASPGREIMNTEAFF. The CDR3 region has the DNA TGTGCCAGCCCCGGCAGGGAAATTATGAACACTGAAGCTTTCTTT.

This clone showed up just a few times. The chain couples TRBV28 to TRBJ2-2; D unresolved. This CDR3 is built from 14 residues. V lost 5 bases, J lost 4 bases, and 11 bases lay in between. The germline V gene has CDR1 MDHEN and CDR2 SYDVKM. CDR3 region: CASSSWRLTGELFF. DNA of the CDR3: TGTGCCAGCAGTAGTTGGCGCCTCACCGGGGAGCTGTTTTTT.

This chain uses TRBV6-2 or TRBV6-3 with TRBJ2-1; 12 bases map to TRBD2. The V gene end was trimmed by 6 bases and the J gene end by 6 bases; junction bases not matched to a gene: 3. The CDR3 is 14 amino acids. Germline-derived CDR1 and CDR2 are MNHEY and SVGEGT. For the CDR3, the DNA is TGTGCCAGCAGCCGGACTAGCGGGATCAATGAGCAGTTCTTC. It translates to CASSRTSGINEQFF.

The chain combines TRBV24-1 with TRBJ1-3, with D maybe TRBD1 (5 bases). The germline gives CDR1 KGHDR, CDR2 SFDVKD. Trimming removed 12 bases from V and 0 bases from J, with 20 bases in between. The CDR3 sequence is 16 residues long. For the CDR3, the DNA is TGTGCCGCCGCGACAGTCCCCGACAGCTCTGGAAACACCATATATTTT. Its translation: CAAATVPDSSGNTIYF.

The rearrangement uses TRBV7-9 and TRBJ1-4, with a possible D match to TRBD1 (6 bases). The V end was cut by 4 bases, the J end by 13 bases, with 13 bases between. The CDR3 is 12 residues long. From germline, CDR1 is SEHNR and CDR2 FQNEAQ (reference sequence). The CDR3 DNA reads TGTGCCAGCAGCTCTGGACAGTTGAGACTGTTTTTT. Translated: CASSSGQLRLFF.

The gene calls are TRBV30 and TRBJ1-5; 7 nucleotides match TRBD1. This CDR3 has 15 amino acids. Unmatched junction bases numbered 6, after V lost 0 bases and J lost 4 bases. CDR1 is GTSNPN, CDR2 SVGIG, per germline (reference sequence). The CDR3 DNA is TGTGCCTGGAGTGTAAGGGGGCCTCAAAATCAGCCCCAGCATTTT. Its translation: CAWSVRGPQNQPQHF. Drawing the rest from reference TRBV30 and TRBJ1-5, the complete variable domain is SQTIHQWPATLVQPVGSPLSLECTVEGTSNPNLYWYRQAAGRGLQLLFYSVGIGQISSEVPQNLSASRPQDRQFILSSKKLLLSDSGFYLCAWSVRGPQNQPQHFGDGTRLSIL.

The rearrangement joins TRBV2 to TRBJ2-2; 8 nucleotides line up with TRBD1. The germline gives CDR1 SNHLY, CDR2 FYNNEI. This CDR3 is 16 amino acids long. The V segment lost 4 bases and the J segment 7 bases; nucleotides outside the gene matches: 11. The CDR3 DNA is TGTGCCAGCAGTGCCAGACAGGGGCCGAAGGGCGGGGAGCTGTTTTTT. Protein product: CASSARQGPKGGELFF.

This clone was seen just once. The chain joins TRBV5-4 to TRBJ2-3; a weak D match, TRBD2 (5 bases). Trimming pared 0 bases from V and 1 base from J, leaving 9 bases between. CDR3 length: 15 residues. Germline CDR1 is SGHNT and CDR2 is YYREEE (reference sequence). The CDR3 reads CASSLEGVGTDTQYF. Written as DNA, the CDR3 is TGTGCCAGCAGCTTGGAGGGAGTTGGCACAGATACGCAGTATTTT.